Listed below are T cell receptor beta chains from one sample, sequenced in a study of control samples from healthy donors and cancer patients. The data were produced by immunoSEQ multiplex PCR, yet TCRdb's version contains in-frame clones alone and is incomplete. The table shows fewer than 200,000 clones, with about 90% occurring only once. Sequencing was done on a sample of blood. Receptors originate from a young man in good health. The CDR3 runs from the conserved cysteine through the conserved F or W. The order of the fields is J gene, clone size, V gene, D gene, CDR3 DNA, CDR3 protein. D genes are given only for firm matches. The size field is filled for only some rows; it gives once, few, many or a size class.

>TRBJ1-4|.|TRBV4-3|.
TGCGCCAGCAGCCAGTCGGGGACAACTAATGAAAAACTGTTTTTT
CASSQSGTTNEKLFF
>TRBJ2-5|once|TRBV7-9|.
TGTGCCAGCAGCTTTGGGACGGACGCAAGGGGTGAGACCCAGTACTTC
CASSFGTDARGETQYF
>TRBJ2-7|.|TRBV18|TRBD2
TGTGCCAGCTCATTTACTGCGGGAGGGCCCTACGAGCAGTACTTC
CASSFTAGGPYEQYF
>TRBJ1-6|.|TRBV4-1|.
TGCGCCAGCAGCCAATACGTCTATAATTCACCCCTCCACTTT
CASSQYVYNSPLHF
>TRBJ1-1|.|TRBV19|.
TGTGCCAGTAGTCGCGACGGGCAGAACACTGAAGCTTTCTTT
CASSRDGQNTEAFF
>TRBJ1-4|.|TRBV15|TRBD1
TGTGCCACCAGCAGCAAGGACAGGCCGAGCGAAAAACTGTTTTTT
CATSSKDRPSEKLFF
>TRBJ2-5|.|TRBV3-1/TRBV3-2|TRBD1
TGTGCCAGCAGCCACGGACAGGGTGGGAAGACCCAGTACTTC
CASSHGQGGKTQYF
>TRBJ2-7|once|TRBV11-1|TRBD2
TGTGCCAGCAGCCCCCGGACTAGCTCATACTACGAGCAGTACTTC
CASSPRTSSYYEQYF
>TRBJ2-6|.|TRBV23-1|TRBD1
TGCGCCAGCAGTCTTCTGGGACAGGGCCTCTCTGGGGCCAACGTCCTGACTTTC
CASSLLGQGLSGANVLTF
>TRBJ2-1|.|TRBV24-1|.
TGTGCCACCAGTGACCCGACAAGCCCAAGCTCCTACAATGAGCAGTTCTTC
CATSDPTSPSSYNEQFF
>TRBJ1-2|.|TRBV3-1/TRBV3-2|TRBD1
TGTGCCAGCAGCCAAGCAGGGACAGCCACTTATGGCTACACCTTC
CASSQAGTATYGYTF
>TRBJ1-2|.|TRBV5-1|.
TGCGCCAGCAGCTTGGACGGCCTCTATGGCTACACCTTC
CASSLDGLYGYTF
>TRBJ1-2|.|TRBV7-6|.
TGTGCCAGCAGCTTAGGTGTCGGGTATGGCTACACCTTC
CASSLGVGYGYTF
>TRBJ2-5|.|TRBV9|TRBD2
TGTGCCAGCAGCCCCGCCGAGCGGGGGGGCCAAGAGACCCAGTACTTC
CASSPAERGGQETQYF
>TRBJ1-5|.|TRBV6-1|.
TGTGCCAGCAGTGAAGCGCGGGGGAACCAGCCCCAGCATTTT
CASSEARGNQPQHF
>TRBJ1-5|.|TRBV30|.
TGTGCCTGGAGTAGGGCGGGGGGCCCGAGCAATCAGCCCCAGCATTTT
CAWSRAGGPSNQPQHF
>TRBJ1-6|.|TRBV7-8|.
TGTGCCATTTCGCAGGGATATAATTCACCCCTCCACTTT
CAISQGYNSPLHF
>TRBJ2-1|.|TRBV9|.
TGTGCCAGCAGCTTGAGAGGAGGGGATGAGCAGTTCTTC
CASSLRGGDEQFF
>TRBJ1-1|.|TRBV24-1|.
TGTGCCACCAGTGACGACGCTTATGGTACTGAAGCTTTCTTT
CATSDDAYGTEAFF
>TRBJ1-5|.|TRBV5-6|TRBD1
TGTGCCAGCAGCCAGGGGACAGGGGGGAATATTGCGGCTCAGCCCCAGCATTTT
CASSQGTGGNIAAQPQHF
>TRBJ1-1|.|TRBV3-1/TRBV3-2|.
TGTGCCAGCAGCCTTAACTCCCCGGGGTCCGAAGCTTTCTTT
CASSLNSPGSEAFF
>TRBJ2-1|once|TRBV19|.
TGTGCCAGTAGTAAGGGCGACAATGAGCAGTTCTTC
CASSKGDNEQFF
>TRBJ2-7|.|TRBV29-1|.
TGCAGCGTCGCGGGACCTACCTCCTACGAGCAGTACTTC
CSVAGPTSYEQYF
>TRBJ2-7|.|TRBV7-2|.
TGTGCCAGCAGCGGGGGCGGGGACGAGCAGTACTTC
CASSGGGDEQYF
>TRBJ2-4|.|TRBV3-1/TRBV3-2|TRBD2
TGTGCCAGCAGCAGTAACCTAGCGGGGGGACCGGAAAACATTCAGTACTTC
CASSSNLAGGPENIQYF
>TRBJ2-7|.|TRBV18|.
TGTGCCAGCTCTACAAGGGGTATTGGTAACGAGCAGTACTTC
CASSTRGIGNEQYF
>TRBJ2-6|.|TRBV3-1/TRBV3-2|.
TGTGCCAGCAGTCCCCCAACTGGGGCCAACGTCCTGACTTTC
CASSPPTGANVLTF
>TRBJ2-7|.|TRBV15|.
TGTGCCACCATGCAAGGGGGGGCCCCCTACGAGCAGTACTTC
CATMQGGAPYEQYF
>TRBJ2-5|.|TRBV4-2|.
TGTGCCAGCAGCCAGGGCGGAGAGACCCAGTACTTC
CASSQGGETQYF
>TRBJ1-4|.|TRBV28|.
TGTGCCAGCGTAAGCGAAGGGCAGGGAAGGGGAAAACTGTTTTTT
CASVSEGQGRGKLFF